This T cell receptor (beta chain) was sequenced for a study of CD8 T cells in ankylosing spondylitis. General study points: Matched ankylosing spondylitis synovial fluid reportedly contained a significantly enriched population of disease-linked clones. Made up of fewer than 10 highly homologous variants, a TCR beta motif appeared characteristic of ankylosing spondylitis blood.

This clonotype was detected ten times or more. Its specificity is not known. Preparation of TCR beta libraries was done by quantitative 5'-RACE with molecular barcodes. MiXCR, applied by TCRdb to the 5' RACE reads, yields one record per CDR3 protein. Here the sample spans about 340,000 distinct CDR3 sequences, under 8.5% being singletons. CDR3 length equals 14 residues. The germline V and J ends were trimmed by 3 bases and 4 bases, with 9 bases remaining between them. Germline V CDR1 and CDR2: ENHRY, SYGVKD. This rearrangement joins TRBV10-3 to TRBJ2-2; a possible D gene is TRBD2 (5 bases). Sequencing input: blood, either unsorted or a sorted T cell fraction (not recorded which). The source is a male donor with ankylosing spondylitis. CDR3: CAISDGSSTGELFF. CDR3 nucleotides: TGTGCCATCAGTGATGGGAGCAGCACCGGGGAGCTGTTTTTT.